Presented here are 25 T cell receptor beta chains from one specimen sequenced in a study of Graves' ophthalmopathy and Graves' hyperthyroidism. RNA transcripts were the template, and TCR beta CDR3 regions were amplified from them. Second-round multiplex PCR came after first-round RT-PCR with HTBI primers. TCRdb independently ran MiXCR on the multiplex PCR reads; one entry per CDR3 protein. The sample shows 620,000 or so distinct CDR3 sequences, 22% of them seen only once. The specimen sequenced was peripheral blood. The receptors derive from a woman in her late teens or twenties with stable Graves' hyperthyroidism. Some clones in this sample may be carry-over from other donors' samples.

This clonotype was counted at least ten times. The chain recombines TRBV20-1 with TRBJ2-5; 7 bases fit TRBD1. V trimming: 4 bases; J trimming: 7 bases; junction bases outside the gene matches: 9. The length of the CDR3 is 13 residues. Germline assignment: CDR1 DFQATT and CDR2 SNEGSKA (reference sequence). In DNA form, the CDR3 reads TGCAGTGCTACCGGACAGGTTCAGTGGACCCAGTACTTC. Translating it yields CSATGQVQWTQYF.

This clonotype was counted ten times or more. The chain has TRBV29-1 and TRBJ1-1; weak D call: TRBD1 (6 bases). CDR3 size: 14 residues. Germline CDR1 and CDR2: SQVTM and ANQGSEA. Trimming removed 4 bases at V and 8 bases at J, with 20 bases between. The CDR3 region is CSVGPKGQFEEAFF. DNA for the CDR3: TGCAGCGTTGGGCCAAAAGGACAGTTTGAAGAAGCTTTCTTT. Full variable domain (missing parts from reference TRBV29-1 and TRBJ1-1): SAVISQKPSRDICQRGTSLTIQCQVDSQVTMMFWYRQQPGQSLTLIATANQGSEATYESGFVIDKFPISRPNLTFSTLTVSNMSPEDSSIYLCSVGPKGQFEEAFFGQGTRLTVV.

This clonotype came up a few times. V usage is TRBV24-1 and J usage is TRBJ1-5; 9 bases line up with TRBD1. The CDR3 is 15 residues long. Germline CDR1 and CDR2: KGHDR and SFDVKD. J was trimmed by 5 bases and V by 2 bases; bases with no gene match: 3. CDR3 in amino acids: CATSDSGQGYQPQHF. CDR3 in DNA: TGTGCCACCAGTGATTCGGGACAGGGTTATCAGCCCCAGCATTTT.

This clonotype has ten or more counts. This chain connects TRBV14 to TRBJ2-7; 8 bases map to TRBD2. The CDR3 has 16 amino acids. Germline V gene data show CDR1 as SGHDN and CDR2 as FVKESK. J gave up 0 bases and V 5 bases, and 9 bases lay outside the gene matches. CDR3 amino acids: CASSSLGGGLSYEQYF. The CDR3, as DNA: TGTGCCAGCAGCTCCCTCGGGGGGGGGCTCTCCTACGAGCAGTACTTC. The variable domain in full, with the rest retrieved from reference TRBV14 and TRBJ2-7, is EAGVTQFPSHSVIEKGQTVTLRCDPISGHDNLYWYRRVMGKEIKFLLHFVKESKQDESGMPNNRFLAERTGGTYSTLKVQPAELEDSGVYFCASSSLGGGLSYEQYFGPGTRLTVT.

CDR3 in amino acids: CASSAGGSEQYF. The CDR3 nucleotides are TGTGCCAGCAGCGCGGGTGGTAGTGAGCAGTACTTC. The J gene is TRBJ2-7, the V gene TRBV7-2; D possibly corresponds to TRBD2 (5 bases). V lost 5 bases, J lost 7 bases, and 12 bases lay in between. Per the germline V gene, CDR1 is SGHTA and CDR2 is FQGNSA. This CDR3 has 12 amino acids.

In this sample, this clonotype turned up a few times. The rearrangement joins TRBV6-1 to TRBJ1-5; D not certain. The CDR3 has 15 residues. CDR1 MNHNS and CDR2 SASEGT come from the germline V gene. Trimming stripped 4 bases from V and 5 bases from J, with 15 bases between. The CDR3 region is CASSVHQVGHQPQHF. As DNA, the CDR3 is TGTGCCAGCAGTGTACACCAAGTAGGGCATCAGCCCCAGCATTTT.

J is TRBJ1-1 and V is TRBV6-1; D is perhaps TRBD1 (6 bases). This CDR3 comprises 14 residues. Deletions cut 5 bases from V and 5 bases from J, with 15 bases between. The V gene's germline CDR1 is MNHNS and CDR2 SASEGT. The CDR3: CASSQIGGETEAFF. Written as DNA, the CDR3 is TGTGCCAGCAGTCAAATAGGGGGGGAGACTGAAGCTTTCTTT.

In regard to this clonotype: One end of the junction varies from germline; a read error may be responsible. CDR3 loop: CASRPFARVPGELCF. The CDR3 nucleotides read TGTGCCAGCAGACCCTTCGCCCGGGTCCCTGGGGAGCTGTGTTTT. The chain links TRBV6-2 or TRBV6-3 to TRBJ2-2; possible D gene TRBD2, 5 bases. CDR1 MNHEY and CDR2 SVGEGT come from the germline V gene. CDR3 size: 15 residues.

The rearrangement links TRBV18 to TRBJ2-5, with a possible D match to TRBD1 (5 bases). The germline V gene encodes CDR1 KGHSH and CDR2 LQKENI. CDR3 length: 15 residues. V was pared by 2 bases and J by 1 base, with 11 bases between. CDR3 nucleotides: TGTGCCAGCTCACCAAGGACATCAACCCAAGAGACCCAGTACTTC. Protein: CASSPRTSTQETQYF.

This clonotype was found many times. This chain joins TRBV12-3 or TRBV12-4 and TRBJ2-2; 10 nucleotides agree with TRBD1. The junction had 6 bases not matched to a gene; V was cut back by 4 bases and J by 7 bases. The CDR3 sequence is 15 residues long. CDR3 residues: CASSSRQGAGGELFF. The CDR3 DNA follows: TGTGCCAGCAGTTCCAGACAGGGGGCGGGCGGGGAGCTGTTTTTT.

The V gene is TRBV18, the J gene TRBJ2-5, with TRBD1 matching over 10 bases. From germline, CDR1 is KGHSH and CDR2 LQKENI. V shed 0 bases, J shed 4 bases, and the junction held 5 bases outside the gene matches. The CDR3 runs to 16 residues. The CDR3 region is CASSPPGTGARETQYF. The DNA of the CDR3 is TGTGCCAGCTCACCACCCGGGACAGGGGCGCGAGAGACCCAGTACTTC.

This clonotype was seen ten or more times. This chain joins TRBV18 and TRBJ1-6; 10 bases are shared with TRBD1. CDR1 is KGHSH, CDR2 LQKENI, per germline. The CDR3 totals 15 residues. V trimming: 3 bases; J trimming: 8 bases; junction bases outside the gene matches: 4. The DNA of the CDR3 is TGTGCCAGCTCACCGGGACAGGGGATGGATTCACCCCTCCACTTT. Protein product: CASSPGQGMDSPLHF. Based on the CDR3 plus reference TRBV18 and TRBJ1-6, the full variable domain is NAGVMQNPRHLVRRRGQEARLRCSPMKGHSHVYWYRQLPEEGLKFMVYLQKENIIDESGMPKERFSAEFPKEGPSILRIQQVVRGDSAAYFCASSPGQGMDSPLHFGNGTRLTVT.

This clonotype was counted many times. This chain connects TRBV20-1 to TRBJ2-7, with D unresolved. CDR3 length equals 11 residues. Per germline, CDR1 DFQATT and CDR2 SNEGSKA (reference sequence). V was pared by 2 bases and J by 5 bases, with 7 bases between. The CDR3 spells CSARSAHEQYF. The CDR3 DNA is TGCAGTGCTAGATCCGCCCACGAGCAGTACTTC.

This clonotype was observed many times. This chain links TRBV9 with TRBJ2-7; 12 positions match TRBD2. V shed 0 bases and J 7 bases; nucleotides not matched to a gene: 5. This CDR3 contains 15 residues. From germline, CDR1 is SGDLS and CDR2 YYNGEE. The CDR3 DNA reads as TGTGCCAGCAGCGTAGCTAGCGGGGGGGCGGGGGAGCAGTACTTC. It is translated as CASSVASGGAGEQYF.

Ten or more counts support this clonotype. The rearrangement joins TRBV20-1 to TRBJ1-1; maybe TRBD1 (5 bases). Germline V lookup: CDR1 DFQATT, CDR2 SNEGSKA (reference sequence). V lost 6 bases, J lost 5 bases, and 13 bases lay in between. This CDR3 has 12 residues. This chain's CDR3 is CSALTAQTEAFF. DNA of the CDR3: TGCAGTGCCCTGACAGCACAAACTGAAGCTTTCTTT.

This clonotype was seen many times. The chain employs TRBV10-2 and TRBJ1-1; no firm D call. The CDR3 sequence is 13 residues long. Trimming took off 4 bases at V and 3 bases at J, with 9 bases between the two ends. Germline CDR1 reads WSHSY; CDR2 reads SAAADI. The CDR3 DNA reads as TGCGCCAGCAGTGGACCCGGTGACACTGAAGCTTTCTTT. Protein: CASSGPGDTEAFF.

This clonotype has at least ten counts. The rearrangement joins TRBV29-1 to TRBJ1-1; the D gene is possibly TRBD1 (5 bases). CDR3 size: 11 residues. Germline CDR1 SQVTM, CDR2 ANQGSEA. V was cut by 2 bases and J by 10 bases, with 11 bases left in between. The CDR3 DNA reads as TGCAGCGTTGAATGGGGGTTGAGAGCTTTCTTT. Translation gives CSVEWGLRAFF.

At least ten counts were recorded for this clonotype. The CDR3, as DNA: TGTGCCAGCAGCCCCATAGGGACGAACACTGAAGCTTTCTTT. Encoded protein: CASSPIGTNTEAFF. The J gene is TRBJ1-1, the V gene TRBV12-3 or TRBV12-4; D is possibly TRBD1 (5 bases). The germline V and J ends were trimmed by 6 bases and 1 base, with 12 bases remaining between them. There are 14 residues in the CDR3.

This clonotype has a count of ten or more. The genes are TRBV27 and TRBJ1-2; unclear D gene. Between the trimmed V and J ends, which lost 3 bases and 4 bases, there was a span of 18 bases. The CDR3 totals 16 residues. CDR1 and CDR2 from the germline V gene are MNHEY and SMNVEV (reference sequence). The CDR3: CASSFLDLGGTYGYTF. DNA of the CDR3: TGTGCCAGCAGTTTCCTCGACCTCGGCGGTACCTATGGCTACACCTTC.

This clonotype was seen repeatedly, ten times or more. The chain combines TRBV6-1 with TRBJ2-7; tentative D call: TRBD1 (6 bases). Per germline, CDR1 MNHNS and CDR2 SASEGT. The CDR3 sequence is 13 residues long. V lost 10 bases, J lost 3 bases, and 16 bases lay in between. CDR3 nucleotide sequence: TGTGCCACAGAAGAAACAGGGTACTACGAGCAGTACTTC. Its translation: CATEETGYYEQYF.

This clonotype was recorded a few times. The chain has TRBV5-1 and TRBJ2-7; D uncertain. This CDR3 has 16 residues. Germline assignment: CDR1 SGHRS and CDR2 YFSETQ. V was pared by 1 base and J by 1 base, with 15 bases between. CDR3 nucleotide sequence: TGCGCCAGCAGCTTGTTGCCTGACGTGAGGTCCTACGAGCAGTACTTC. Encoded protein: CASSLLPDVRSYEQYF.

A word on this clonotype: This may stem from a read error, because a much larger clone lies one nucleotide away. The V gene is TRBV12-3 or TRBV12-4, the J gene TRBJ2-6; 10 bases align to TRBD1. This CDR3 contains 16 residues. The ends lost 5 bases at V and 2 bases at J; junction bases unmatched: 3. CDR3 in DNA: TGTGCCAGCAGTGGGGACAGGGGAGCTGGGGCCAACGTCCTGACTTTC. Its translation: CASSGDRGAGANVLTF.

The table lists this clonotype with many counts. This chain connects TRBV9 to TRBJ1-1, with 7 bases aligning to TRBD1. The CDR3 is made up of 16 amino acids. Trimming cost V 3 bases and J 4 bases; bases outside gene matches: 12. Germline-derived CDR1 and CDR2 are SGDLS and YYNGEE. The CDR3 DNA reads as TGTGCCAGCAGCGGATGGAACAGGGGAAGCGGCACTGAAGCTTTCTTT. Translating gives CASSGWNRGSGTEAFF. The full variable domain, its missing parts supplied by reference TRBV9 and TRBJ1-1, is DSGVTQTPKHLITATGQRVTLRCSPRSGDLSVYWYQQSLDQGLQFLIQYYNGEERAKGNILERFSAQQFPDLHSELNLSSLELGDSALYFCASSGWNRGSGTEAFFGQGTRLTVV.

This clonotype was detected only a few times. The V gene is TRBV3-1, the J gene TRBJ2-7; 8 bases fit TRBD1. Germline V gene lookup returns CDR1 LGHDT and CDR2 YNNKEL (reference sequence). With V trimmed by 7 bases and J by 3 bases, 11 bases remained unmatched. The CDR3 covers 15 residues. The CDR3, as DNA: TGTGCCAGCACCCCAGGGGGGACAGGCCGCTACGAGCAGTACTTC. It codes for CASTPGGTGRYEQYF.

This clonotype was counted ten times or more. The rearrangement links TRBV10-2 to TRBJ2-7; D may correspond to TRBD1 or TRBD2 (6 bases each). There are 11 residues in the CDR3. V was trimmed by 7 bases and J by 5 bases, leaving 9 bases between them. CDR1 is WSHSY and CDR2 is SAAADI in the germline V gene. CDR3 residues: CASMEGDEQYF. The CDR3 DNA reads TGCGCCAGCATGGAGGGGGACGAGCAGTACTTC.